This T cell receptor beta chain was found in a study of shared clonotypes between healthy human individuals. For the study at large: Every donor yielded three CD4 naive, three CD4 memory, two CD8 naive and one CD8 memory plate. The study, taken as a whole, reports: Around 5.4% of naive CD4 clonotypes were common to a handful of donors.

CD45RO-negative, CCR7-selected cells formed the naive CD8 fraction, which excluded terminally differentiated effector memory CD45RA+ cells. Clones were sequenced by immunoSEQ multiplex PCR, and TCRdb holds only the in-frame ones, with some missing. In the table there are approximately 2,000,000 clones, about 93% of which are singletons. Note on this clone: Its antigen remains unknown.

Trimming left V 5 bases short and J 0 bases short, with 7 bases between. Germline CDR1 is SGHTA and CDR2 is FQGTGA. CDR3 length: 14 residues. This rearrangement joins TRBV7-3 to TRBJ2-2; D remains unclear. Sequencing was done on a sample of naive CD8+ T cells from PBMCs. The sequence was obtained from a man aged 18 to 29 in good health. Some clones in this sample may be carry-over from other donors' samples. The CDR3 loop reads CASSPESNTGELFF. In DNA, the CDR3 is TGTGCCAGCAGCCCAGAGTCGAACACCGGGGAGCTGTTTTTT.